This TCR beta chain was identified during a study of blood T cell repertoires in COVID-19. Turning to the study itself: COVID-19 samples collected from the United States, Italy and Spain covered acute and convalescent phases. PBMCs, B-cell-depleted T cells, or T cells were the source of the cDNA or gDNA that made up the material.

V dropped 0 bases and J dropped 6 bases, with 11 bases sitting between them. The germline V gene encodes CDR1 KGHSH and CDR2 LQKENI. CDR3 size: 15 residues. Authors' methods: Estimated nucleated cell counts came from reference gene primer amplification. Repertoires were generated with immunoSEQ multiplex PCR, while TCRdb's copy carries only in-frame clones and drops some. That table supplies the V and J calls and clone size; D and trimming were determined from the DNA. Of around 180,000 clones in the sample, 82% were seen once. V and J are TRBV18 and TRBJ1-4; D unresolved. The sequencing sample was made of peripheral blood. This TCR came from a woman at least 80 years old with active or convalescent COVID-19. The CDR3 sequence is CASSPPYGGHEKLFF. The CDR3, as DNA: TGTGCCAGCTCACCACCGTACGGTGGGCATGAAAAACTGTTTTTT.